The T cell receptor beta chain under discussion was sequenced for a study of T-cell reconstitution after alpha-beta-depleted transplantation in children. General study findings and limits: Expanded graft clones numbering several hundred reportedly gave rise to alpha-beta T cells about two months after transplant.

CDR3 length: 16 amino acids. Germline trimming cut 8 bases from V and 0 bases from J; bases unmatched to any gene: 12. During its preparation, the TCRbeta library received unique molecular identifiers. TCRdb fed the PCR reads into MiXCR, producing one record per CDR3 protein. The sample has about 190,000 distinct CDR3 sequences, 11% seen once. This clonotype has a count of ten or more. Its antigen is not known. The receptor was isolated from a boy aged 2 to 10 with acute myeloid leukemia, due to receive a stem cell transplant. The sample in question was PBMCs, obtained before TCRalphabeta/CD19-depleted stem cell transplant. The V and J genes are TRBV12-3 or TRBV12-4 and TRBJ2-7; TRBD2 aligns across 8 bases. The CDR3 sequence is CASGLPLAGHSYEQYF. DNA of the CDR3: TGTGCCAGCGGATTGCCTCTAGCGGGCCACTCCTACGAGCAGTACTTC.